The 12 T cell receptor beta chains below were found in one sample sequenced in a study of early T cells in non-severe SARS-CoV-2 infection. TCRdb used MiXCR to reprocess the 5' RACE reads, holding one entry per CDR3 protein. This table holds 30,000 or so distinct CDR3 sequences, 4.5% found once. The material sequenced was whole blood. Receptors were obtained from an adult who was a healthcare worker with PCR-confirmed SARS-CoV-2 infection or an uninfected control (not recorded which).

Many counts were recorded for this clonotype. The chain employs TRBV14 and TRBJ1-2; D is ambiguous. The CDR3 extends over 14 amino acids. CDR1 is SGHDN and CDR2 is FVKESK in the germline V gene. The ends were cut back, 0 bases at V and 2 bases at J, with 7 bases in the middle. The DNA of the CDR3 is TGTGCCAGCAGCCAAGATGCCAGGAACTATGGCTACACCTTC. This codes for CASSQDARNYGYTF.

The J gene is TRBJ2-1, the V gene TRBV29-1; 7 nucleotides agree with TRBD1. Germline CDR1 is SQVTM and CDR2 is ANQGSEA. V gave up 5 bases and J gave up 6 bases; unmatched junction bases: 10. The CDR3 covers 14 residues. The CDR3 region has the DNA TGCAGCGTTAGACAGGGTATCACTCTCAATGAGCAGTTCTTC. It translates to CSVRQGITLNEQFF.

This clonotype was picked up many times. This chain's CDR3 is CASGYRGGWDTQYF. The CDR3 coding sequence is TGTGCCTCCGGGTACAGGGGTGGTTGGGATACGCAGTATTTT. V and J are TRBV24-1 and TRBJ2-3; 7 nucleotides align to TRBD1. V was clipped by 12 bases and J by 6 bases; unmatched bases: 14. This CDR3 has 14 amino acids. Germline V gene data show CDR1 as KGHDR and CDR2 as SFDVKD.

This clonotype turned up a few times. The chain joins TRBV5-5 to TRBJ2-2; 8 nucleotides align to TRBD1. V dropped 1 base and J dropped 6; count of bases not matched to a gene: 5. The CDR3 has 15 residues. Germline V CDR1 and CDR2: SGHKS, YYEKEE (reference sequence). In DNA, the CDR3 is TGTGCCAGCAGCTTGACAGGGGGACTTGCCGGGGAGCTGTTTTTT. Protein sequence: CASSLTGGLAGELFF.

This clonotype has a count of ten or more. V and J are TRBV2 and TRBJ2-7; 9 bases map to TRBD2. V lost 5 bases and J lost 3; bases outside the gene matches: 2. Germline lookup yields CDR1 SNHLY and CDR2 FYNNEI. This CDR3 comprises 13 residues. The DNA for the CDR3 is TGTGCCAGCAGTAGCGGGGGGCTCTACGAGCAGTACTTC. Translated: CASSSGGLYEQYF.

This clonotype was counted many times. The rearrangement joins TRBV29-1 to TRBJ2-1; D is perhaps TRBD1 (5 bases). Germline-derived CDR1 and CDR2 are SQVTM and ANQGSEA. V gave up 7 bases and J gave up 4 bases, with 17 bases separating them. This CDR3 spans 14 amino acids. CDR3 region: CSARWAGSYNEQFF. The CDR3 coding sequence is TGCAGCGCCCGGTGGGCAGGGTCGTACAATGAGCAGTTCTTC.

In this sample, this clonotype turned up many times. The gene calls are TRBV5-1 and TRBJ2-7, with D hard to call. The CDR3 is 14 residues long. V was clipped by 1 base and J by 3 bases, with 11 bases between them. Germline V gene data show CDR1 as SGHRS and CDR2 as YFSETQ. The CDR3 sequence is CASSLFLDNYEQYF. CDR3 bases: TGCGCCAGCAGCTTGTTCCTAGACAACTACGAGCAGTACTTC. The variable domain in full, with the rest retrieved from reference TRBV5-1 and TRBJ2-7, is KAGVTQTPRYLIKTRGQQVTLSCSPISGHRSVSWYQQTPGQGLQFLFEYFSETQRNKGNFPGRFSGRQFSNSRSEMNVSTLELGDSALYLCASSLFLDNYEQYFGPGTRLTVT.

The table lists this clonotype with a few counts. The gene calls are TRBV30 and TRBJ1-2; D perhaps matches TRBD1 (5 bases). The CDR3 runs 13 residues. V lost 2 bases and J 8 bases, leaving 15 bases between the germline ends. Germline V CDR1 and CDR2: GTSNPN, SVGIG (reference sequence). In DNA, the CDR3 is TGTGCCTGGAGTAACCTGTGGAGGGACGGCTACACCTTC. It yields the protein CAWSNLWRDGYTF.

This clonotype was counted at least ten times. This rearrangement joins TRBV10-3 to TRBJ2-1; D is perhaps TRBD1 or TRBD2 (6 bases each). Trimming cost V 11 bases and J 9 bases, with 26 bases left between them. The V gene's germline CDR1 is ENHRY and CDR2 SYGVKD. The CDR3 is 15 residues long. Here the CDR3 reads CAGGSSGDQGTEQFF. The CDR3 nucleotides read TGTGCCGGGGGATCCTCGGGAGACCAGGGGACTGAGCAGTTCTTC.

At least ten counts were recorded for this clonotype. This rearrangement joins TRBV6-2 or TRBV6-3 to TRBJ2-1; 10 bases map to TRBD2. The CDR3 is made up of 15 amino acids. V dropped 6 bases and J dropped 3; count of bases not matched to a gene: 5. Germline-derived CDR1 and CDR2 are MNHEY and SVGEGT. The CDR3 spells CASSQGTSDYNEQFF. CDR3 DNA: TGTGCCAGCAGCCAAGGGACTAGCGACTACAATGAGCAGTTCTTC.

This clonotype was observed many times. V and J are TRBV7-6 and TRBJ2-7; D gene uncertain. Germline loops: CDR1 SGHVS, CDR2 FNYEAQ. The V end was cut by 0 bases, the J end by 2 bases, with 8 bases between. The CDR3 is 14 residues long. The CDR3 DNA sequence: TGTGCCAGCAGCTTAGCGGACGGACCCTACGAGCAGTACTTC. It codes for CASSLADGPYEQYF.

In its sample, this clonotype was seen a few times. The chain employs TRBV3-1 and TRBJ2-3; D remains ambiguous. Germline CDR1 LGHDT, CDR2 YNNKEL (reference sequence). Trimming removed 5 bases at V and 2 bases at J, with 5 bases between. This CDR3 has 12 residues. The CDR3 region is CASSTITDTQYF. The CDR3 nucleotides are TGTGCCAGCAGCACTATCACAGATACGCAGTATTTT.